Ten or more counts support the clone carrying this TCR beta chain. What it binds is not known. TCRdb processed the 5' RACE reads anew with MiXCR; each CDR3 protein has one entry. Of roughly 30,000 distinct CDR3 sequences in the sample, about 7% are singletons; the top ten hold more than 8.5%. The sample is drawn from a study of neurological immune-mediated disorders. The CDR3 spans 15 residues. Germline V gene data show CDR1 as MDHEN and CDR2 as SYDVKM. Trimming removed 6 bases from V and 4 bases from J, with 15 bases in between. Preparation of the unsorted libraries drew on 2 million PBMCs stored at -80 C. Study-wide results and limits: CDR3 amino acid sequences of expanded clones were not shared across subjects, a result suggesting private repertoires in all groups.

The TCR was taken from a woman aged 45-65 years in good health. The sequenced sample was PBMCs. The gene calls are TRBV28 and TRBJ2-2; possibly TRBD2 for D (5 bases). The CDR3 reads CASSNERGFTGELFF. The DNA of the CDR3 is TGTGCCAGCAGCAACGAACGGGGATTCACCGGGGAGCTGTTTTTT. The variable domain in full, completed from reference TRBV28 and TRBJ2-2, reads DVKVTQSSRYLVKRTGEKVFLECVQDMDHENMFWYRQDPGLGLRLIYFSYDVKMKEKGDIPEGYSVSREKKERFSLILESASTNQTSMYLCASSNERGFTGELFFGEGSRLTVL.